This T cell receptor beta chain was observed in a study of OX40 agonist ivuxolimab in advanced cancers. About the research overall: Those enrolled were roughly 80% male, with a mean age of roughly 60 years and ages from roughly 23 to 80. Three patients, one with hepatocellular carcinoma and two with cutaneous melanoma, responded partially.

Germline V CDR1 and CDR2: SGHTA, FQGTGA. The CDR3 has 14 residues. With 2 bases removed from V and 2 bases from J, the gap between germline ends came to 6 bases. Assay used: immunoSEQ multiplex PCR; TCRdb lists only in-frame clones, some missing. The sample contains over 55,000 clones, approximately 90% of which appear only once. Enrollment shut out patients with autoimmune disease history or systemic immunosuppression. The sample consisted of CD4+ or CD8+ T cells sorted from blood, taken in a trial of the OX40 agonist ivuxolimab. The chain is built from TRBV7-3 and TRBJ2-2; D gene uncertain. This receptor was obtained from an adult with an advanced solid tumor such as melanoma, head and neck, liver or kidney cancer. The DNA for the CDR3 is TGTGCCAGCAGCTTAGCTTATAACACCGGGGAGCTGTTTTTT. It translates to CASSLAYNTGELFF. Drawing the rest from reference TRBV7-3 and TRBJ2-2, the complete variable domain is GAGVSQTPSNKVTEKGKYVELRCDPISGHTALYWYRQSLGQGPEFLIYFQGTGAADDSGLPNDRFFAVRPEGSVSTLKIQRTERGDSAVYLCASSLAYNTGELFFGEGSRLTVL.